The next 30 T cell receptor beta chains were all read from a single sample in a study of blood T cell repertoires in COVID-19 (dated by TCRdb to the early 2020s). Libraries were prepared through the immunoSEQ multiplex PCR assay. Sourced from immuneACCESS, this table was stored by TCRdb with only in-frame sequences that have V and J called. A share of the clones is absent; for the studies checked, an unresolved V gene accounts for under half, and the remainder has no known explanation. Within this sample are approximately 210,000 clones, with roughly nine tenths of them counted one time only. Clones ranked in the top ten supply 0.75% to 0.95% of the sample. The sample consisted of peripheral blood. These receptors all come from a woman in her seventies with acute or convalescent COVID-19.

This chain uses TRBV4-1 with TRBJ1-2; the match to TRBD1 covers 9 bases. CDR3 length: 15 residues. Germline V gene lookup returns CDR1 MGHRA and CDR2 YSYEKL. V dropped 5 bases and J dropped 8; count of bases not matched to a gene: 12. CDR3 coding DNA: TGCGCCAGCAGCGTCCGGGACAGGGATCTTAGGGGCTACACCTTC. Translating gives CASSVRDRDLRGYTF.

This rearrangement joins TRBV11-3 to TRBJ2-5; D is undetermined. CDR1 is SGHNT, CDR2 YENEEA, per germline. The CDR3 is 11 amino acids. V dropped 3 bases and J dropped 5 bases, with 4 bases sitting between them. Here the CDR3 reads CASSFEETQYF. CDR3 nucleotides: TGTGCCAGCAGCTTTGAGGAGACCCAGTACTTC.

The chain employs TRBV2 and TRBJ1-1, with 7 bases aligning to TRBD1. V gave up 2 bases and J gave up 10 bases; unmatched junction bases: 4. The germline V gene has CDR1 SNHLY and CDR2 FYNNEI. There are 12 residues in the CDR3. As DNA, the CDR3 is TGTGCCAGCAGTGAATGGACAGGCAGAGCTTTCTTT. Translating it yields CASSEWTGRAFF. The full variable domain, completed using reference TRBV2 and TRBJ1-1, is EPEVTQTPSHQVTQMGQEVILRCVPISNHLYFYWYRQILGQKVEFLVSFYNNEISEKSEIFDDQFSVERPDGSNFTLKIRSTKLEDSAMYFCASSEWTGRAFFGQGTRLTVV.

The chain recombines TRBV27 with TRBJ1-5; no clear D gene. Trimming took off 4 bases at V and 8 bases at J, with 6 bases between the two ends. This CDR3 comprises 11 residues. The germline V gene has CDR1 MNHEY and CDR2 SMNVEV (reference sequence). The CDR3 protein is CASSCEEPQHF. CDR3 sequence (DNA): TGTGCCAGCAGTTGCGAGGAGCCCCAGCATTTT.

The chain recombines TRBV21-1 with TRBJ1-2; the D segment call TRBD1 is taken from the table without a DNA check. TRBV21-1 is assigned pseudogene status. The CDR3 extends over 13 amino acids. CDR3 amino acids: CASSLEGAGGYTF. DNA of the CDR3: TGTGCCAGCAGTCTTGAGGGGGCGGGTGGCTACACCTTC.

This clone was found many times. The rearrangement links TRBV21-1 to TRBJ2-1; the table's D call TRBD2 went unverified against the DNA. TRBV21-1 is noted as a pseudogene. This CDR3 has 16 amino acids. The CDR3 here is CASSKVKRGGRGEQFF. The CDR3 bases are TGTGCCAGCAGCAAAGTCAAGCGGGGGGGCCGTGGTGAGCAGTTCTTC.

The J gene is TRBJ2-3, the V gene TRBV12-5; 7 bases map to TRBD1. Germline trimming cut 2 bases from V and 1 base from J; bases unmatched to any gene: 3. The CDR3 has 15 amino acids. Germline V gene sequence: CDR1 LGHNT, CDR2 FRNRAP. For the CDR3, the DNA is TGTGCTAGTGGTTTGAAGGGGGCGGGCACAGATACGCAGTATTTT. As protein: CASGLKGAGTDTQYF.

The CDR3, as DNA: TGTGCCAGCAGTGAGAGTAGCGGGAGGGGAGAAGGTACGCAGTATTTT. Amino acids: CASSESSGRGEGTQYF. V gene TRBV6-1 combines with J gene TRBJ2-3; 11 bases are a match to TRBD2. The CDR3 has 16 residues. V dropped 3 bases and J dropped 8; count of bases not matched to a gene: 10. Germline loops: CDR1 MNHNS, CDR2 SASEGT.

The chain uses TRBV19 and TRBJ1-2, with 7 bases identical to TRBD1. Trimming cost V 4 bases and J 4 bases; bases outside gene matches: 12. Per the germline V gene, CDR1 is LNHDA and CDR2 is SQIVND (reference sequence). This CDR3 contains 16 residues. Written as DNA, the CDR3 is TGTGCCAGTAGTACGATACTAGGGGGCTCGAGCTATGGCTACACCTTC. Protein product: CASSTILGGSSYGYTF.

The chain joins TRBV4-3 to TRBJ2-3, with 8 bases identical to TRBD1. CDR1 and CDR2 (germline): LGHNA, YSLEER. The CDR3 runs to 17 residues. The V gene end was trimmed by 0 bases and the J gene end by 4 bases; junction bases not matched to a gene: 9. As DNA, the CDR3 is TGCGCCAGCAGCCAAGAGTTCCAGGGGGCGGGCGCAGATACGCAGTATTTT. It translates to CASSQEFQGAGADTQYF.

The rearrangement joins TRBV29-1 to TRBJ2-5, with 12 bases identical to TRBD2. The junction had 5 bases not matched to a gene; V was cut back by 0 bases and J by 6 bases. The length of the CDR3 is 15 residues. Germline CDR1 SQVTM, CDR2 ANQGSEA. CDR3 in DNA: TGCAGCGTTGAAGATCTAGCGGGGGGGCGTAAGACCCAGTACTTC. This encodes CSVEDLAGGRKTQYF.

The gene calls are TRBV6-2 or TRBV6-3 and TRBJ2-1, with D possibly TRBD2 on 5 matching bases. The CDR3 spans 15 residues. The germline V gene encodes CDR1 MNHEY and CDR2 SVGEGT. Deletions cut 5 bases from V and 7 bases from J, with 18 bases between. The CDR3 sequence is CASSPLNEGRNEQFF. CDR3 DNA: TGTGCCAGCAGTCCCCTTAATGAGGGCCGGAATGAGCAGTTCTTC.

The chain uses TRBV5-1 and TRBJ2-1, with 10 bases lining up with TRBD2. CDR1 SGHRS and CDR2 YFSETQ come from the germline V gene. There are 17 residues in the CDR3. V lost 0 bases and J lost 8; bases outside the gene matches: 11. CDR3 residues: CASSLGPAGGVSDEQFF. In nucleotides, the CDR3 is TGCGCCAGCAGCTTGGGTCCAGCGGGAGGGGTATCGGATGAGCAGTTCTTC.

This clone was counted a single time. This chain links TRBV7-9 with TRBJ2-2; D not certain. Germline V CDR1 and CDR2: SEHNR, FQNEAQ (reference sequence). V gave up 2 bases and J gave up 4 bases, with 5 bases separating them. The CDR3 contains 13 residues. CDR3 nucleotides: TGTGCCAGCAGCTTATCTACCACCGGGGAGCTGTTTTTT. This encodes CASSLSTTGELFF.

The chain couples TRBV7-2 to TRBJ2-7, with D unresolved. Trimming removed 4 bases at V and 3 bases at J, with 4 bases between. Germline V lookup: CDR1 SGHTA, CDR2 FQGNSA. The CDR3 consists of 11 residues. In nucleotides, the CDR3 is TGTGCCAGCAGCTCCATCTACGAGCAGTACTTC. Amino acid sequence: CASSSIYEQYF.

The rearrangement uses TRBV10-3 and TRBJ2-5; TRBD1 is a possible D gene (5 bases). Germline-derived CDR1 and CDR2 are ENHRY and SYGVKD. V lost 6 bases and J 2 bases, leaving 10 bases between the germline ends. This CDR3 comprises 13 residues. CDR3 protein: CAISDDRQETQYF. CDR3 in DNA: TGTGCCATCAGCGACGACAGACAAGAGACCCAGTACTTC.

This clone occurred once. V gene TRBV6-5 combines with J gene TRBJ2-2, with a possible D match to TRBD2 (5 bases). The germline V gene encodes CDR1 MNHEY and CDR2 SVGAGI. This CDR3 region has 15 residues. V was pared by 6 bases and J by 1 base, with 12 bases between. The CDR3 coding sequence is TGTGCCAGCAGACTCGGACTCCTGAACACCGGGGAGCTGTTTTTT. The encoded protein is CASRLGLLNTGELFF.

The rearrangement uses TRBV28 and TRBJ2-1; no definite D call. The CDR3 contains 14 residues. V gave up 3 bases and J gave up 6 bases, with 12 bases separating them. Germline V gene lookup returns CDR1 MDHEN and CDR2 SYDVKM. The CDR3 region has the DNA TGTGCCAGCAGTTTGGTCACATTTGGCAATGAGCAGTTCTTC. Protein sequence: CASSLVTFGNEQFF.

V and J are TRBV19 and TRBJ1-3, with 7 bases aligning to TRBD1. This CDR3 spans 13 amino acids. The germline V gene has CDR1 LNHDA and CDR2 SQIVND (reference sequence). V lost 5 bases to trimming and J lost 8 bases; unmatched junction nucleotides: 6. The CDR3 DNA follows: TGTGCCAGTAGTCCTGACAGGGAACACACCATATATTTT. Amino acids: CASSPDREHTIYF.

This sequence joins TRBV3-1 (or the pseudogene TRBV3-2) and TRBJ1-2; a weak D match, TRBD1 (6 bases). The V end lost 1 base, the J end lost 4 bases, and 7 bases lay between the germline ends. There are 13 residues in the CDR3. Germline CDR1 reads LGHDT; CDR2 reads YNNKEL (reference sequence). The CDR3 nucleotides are TGTGCCAGCAGCCAAGTGACAGGCTATGGCTACACCTTC. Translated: CASSQVTGYGYTF.

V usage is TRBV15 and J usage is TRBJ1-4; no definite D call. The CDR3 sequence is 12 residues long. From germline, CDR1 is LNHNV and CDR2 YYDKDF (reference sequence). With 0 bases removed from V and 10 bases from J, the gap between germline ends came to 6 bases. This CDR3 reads CATSRDTGKLFF. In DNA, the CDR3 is TGTGCCACCAGCAGAGATACTGGAAAACTGTTTTTT.

This CDR3 reads CASSLGLRTDYNEQFF. Written as DNA, the CDR3 is TGTGCCAGCAGCTTGGGGCTTCGGACAGACTACAATGAGCAGTTCTTC. This chain joins TRBV5-4 and TRBJ2-1; D possibly corresponds to TRBD1 (6 bases). Germline CDR1 SGHNT, CDR2 YYREEE (reference sequence). The length of the CDR3 is 16 residues. V dropped 0 bases and J dropped 3 bases, with 13 bases sitting between them.

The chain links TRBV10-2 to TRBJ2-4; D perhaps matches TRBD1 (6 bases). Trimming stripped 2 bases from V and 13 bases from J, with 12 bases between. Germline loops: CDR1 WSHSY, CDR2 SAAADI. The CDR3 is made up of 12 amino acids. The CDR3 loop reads CASSETPGQQYF. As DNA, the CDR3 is TGCGCCAGCAGTGAGACGCCGGGACAACAGTACTTC.

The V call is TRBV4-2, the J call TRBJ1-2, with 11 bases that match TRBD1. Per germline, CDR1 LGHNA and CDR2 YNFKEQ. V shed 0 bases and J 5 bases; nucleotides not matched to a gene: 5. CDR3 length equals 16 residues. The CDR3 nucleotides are TGTGCCAGCAGCCAAGATAGGGGACAGGGGGTTTATGGCTACACCTTC. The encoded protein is CASSQDRGQGVYGYTF.

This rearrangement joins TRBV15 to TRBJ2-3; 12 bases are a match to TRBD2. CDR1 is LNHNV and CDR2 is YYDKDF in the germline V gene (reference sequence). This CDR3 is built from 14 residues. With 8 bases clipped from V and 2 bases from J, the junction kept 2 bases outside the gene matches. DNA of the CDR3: TGTGCCACCCTAGCGGGGGGGAACACAGATACGCAGTATTTT. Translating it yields CATLAGGNTDTQYF. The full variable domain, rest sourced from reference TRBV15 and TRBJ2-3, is DAMVIQNPRYQVTQFGKPVTLSCSQTLNHNVMYWYQQKSSQAPKLLFHYYDKDFNNEADTPDNFQSRRPNTSFCFLDIRSPGLGDTAMYLCATLAGGNTDTQYFGPGTRLTVL.

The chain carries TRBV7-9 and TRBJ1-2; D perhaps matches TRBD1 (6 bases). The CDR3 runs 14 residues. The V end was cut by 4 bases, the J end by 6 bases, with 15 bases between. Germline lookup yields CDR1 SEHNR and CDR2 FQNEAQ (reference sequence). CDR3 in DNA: TGTGCCAGCAGCTCCACCCGACAGGCGCATGGCTACACCTTC. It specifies CASSSTRQAHGYTF.

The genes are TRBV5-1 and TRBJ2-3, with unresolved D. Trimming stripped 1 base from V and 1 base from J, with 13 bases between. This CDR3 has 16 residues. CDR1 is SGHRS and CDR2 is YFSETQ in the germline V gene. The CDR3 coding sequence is TGCGCCAGCAGCTTGATGTCTAGTGGAGGCACAGATACGCAGTATTTT. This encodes CASSLMSSGGTDTQYF.

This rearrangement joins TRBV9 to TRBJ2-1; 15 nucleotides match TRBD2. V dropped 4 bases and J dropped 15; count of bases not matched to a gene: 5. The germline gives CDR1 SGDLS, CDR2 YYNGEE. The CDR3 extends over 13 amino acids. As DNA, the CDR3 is TGTGCCAGCAGCTCCGGACTAGCGGGAGGGGCGTTCTTC. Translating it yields CASSSGLAGGAFF.

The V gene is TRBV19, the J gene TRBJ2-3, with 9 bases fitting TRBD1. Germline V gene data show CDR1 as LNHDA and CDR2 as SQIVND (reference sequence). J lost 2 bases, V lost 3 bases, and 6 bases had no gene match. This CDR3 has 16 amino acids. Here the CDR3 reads CASSMTGGSSTDTQYF. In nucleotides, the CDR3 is TGTGCCAGTAGTATGACAGGGGGAAGCTCCACAGATACGCAGTATTTT.

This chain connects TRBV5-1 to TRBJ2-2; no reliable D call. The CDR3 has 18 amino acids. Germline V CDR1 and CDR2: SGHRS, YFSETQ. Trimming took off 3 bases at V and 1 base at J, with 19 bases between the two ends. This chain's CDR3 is CASSSSPLGPGNTGELFF. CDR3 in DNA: TGCGCCAGCAGCTCCTCCCCCTTGGGCCCAGGGAACACCGGGGAGCTGTTTTTT.